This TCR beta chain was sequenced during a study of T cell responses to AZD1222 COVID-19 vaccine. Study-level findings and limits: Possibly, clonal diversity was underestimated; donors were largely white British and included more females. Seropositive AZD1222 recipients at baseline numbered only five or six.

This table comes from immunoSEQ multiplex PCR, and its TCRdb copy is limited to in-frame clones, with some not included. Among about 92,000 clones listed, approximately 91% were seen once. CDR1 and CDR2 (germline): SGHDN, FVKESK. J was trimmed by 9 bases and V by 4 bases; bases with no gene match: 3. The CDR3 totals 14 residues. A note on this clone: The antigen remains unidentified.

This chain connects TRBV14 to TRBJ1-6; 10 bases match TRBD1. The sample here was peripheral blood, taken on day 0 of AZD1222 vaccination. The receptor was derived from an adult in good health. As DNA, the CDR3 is TGTGCCAGCAGCCGACAGGGGGCCACTTCACCCCTCCACTTT. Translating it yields CASSRQGATSPLHF.